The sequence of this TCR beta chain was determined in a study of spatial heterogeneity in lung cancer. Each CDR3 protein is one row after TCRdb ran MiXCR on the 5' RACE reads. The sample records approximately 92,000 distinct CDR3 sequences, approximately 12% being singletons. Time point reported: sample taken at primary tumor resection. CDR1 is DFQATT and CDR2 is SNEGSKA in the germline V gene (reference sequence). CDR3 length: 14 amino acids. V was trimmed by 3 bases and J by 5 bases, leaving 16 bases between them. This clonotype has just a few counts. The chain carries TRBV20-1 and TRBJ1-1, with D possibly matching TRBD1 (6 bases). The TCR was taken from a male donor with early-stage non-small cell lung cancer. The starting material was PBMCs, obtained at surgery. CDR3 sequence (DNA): TGCAGTGCTAGTCTACAGGGTGGTCCTACTGAAGCTTTCTTT. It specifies CSASLQGGPTEAFF.